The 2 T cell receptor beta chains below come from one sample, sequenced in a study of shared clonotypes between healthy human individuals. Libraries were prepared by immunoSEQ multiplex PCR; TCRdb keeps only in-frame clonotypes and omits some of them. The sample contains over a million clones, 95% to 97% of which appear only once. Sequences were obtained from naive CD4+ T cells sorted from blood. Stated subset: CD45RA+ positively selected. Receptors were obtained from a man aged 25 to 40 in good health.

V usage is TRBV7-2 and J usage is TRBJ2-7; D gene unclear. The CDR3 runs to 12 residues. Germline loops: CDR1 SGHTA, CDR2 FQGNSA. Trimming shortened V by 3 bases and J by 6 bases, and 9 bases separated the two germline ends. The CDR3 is CASSFGVGEQYF. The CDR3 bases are TGTGCCAGCAGCTTTGGGGTTGGCGAGCAGTACTTC.

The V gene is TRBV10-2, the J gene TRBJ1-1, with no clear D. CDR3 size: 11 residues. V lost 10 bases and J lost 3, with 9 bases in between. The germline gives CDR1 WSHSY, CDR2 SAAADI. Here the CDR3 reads CATFTDTEAFF. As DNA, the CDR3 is TGCGCCACTTTCACGGACACTGAAGCTTTCTTT.